A single sample gave rise to the 9 T cell receptor beta chains below, sequenced in a study of cytomegalovirus exposure and HLA in healthy donors. Use of 60 Vbeta and 13 Jbeta primers characterized the PCR. The table came from immunoSEQ multiplex PCR; TCRdb's copy has only in-frame clones and leaves some out. The data contain roughly 180,000 clones, around 80% of them singletons. The sample taken for sequencing was PBMCs. These TCRs come from a girl aged 5-17 years in good health and CMV-seropositive.

The V gene is TRBV13, the J gene TRBJ2-1, with D maybe TRBD2 (6 bases). Germline CDR1 PRHDT, CDR2 FYEKMQ (reference sequence). This CDR3 region has 15 residues. V was trimmed by 1 base and J by 4 bases, leaving 11 bases between them. The CDR3 nucleotides read TGTGCCAGCAGCTTAGAGTCTAGCGTTTACAATGAGCAGTTCTTC. Residues: CASSLESSVYNEQFF.

The rearrangement uses TRBV30 and TRBJ2-3, with TRBD2 matching 7 bases. V shed 3 bases, J shed 2 bases, and the junction held 8 bases outside the gene matches. The CDR3 sequence is 15 residues long. Looked up from germline, CDR1 is GTSNPN and CDR2 is SVGIG (reference sequence). DNA of the CDR3: TGTGCCTGGAGGGGGGACTACAAAGTCACAGATACGCAGTATTTT. Translating gives CAWRGDYKVTDTQYF.

This clone was counted a few times. The chain is built from TRBV7-9 and TRBJ2-7; no clear D gene. The CDR3 runs to 12 residues. Germline V gene lookup returns CDR1 SEHNR and CDR2 FQNEAQ (reference sequence). Trimming pared 4 bases from V and 1 base from J, leaving 5 bases between. The CDR3 reads CASSSISYEQYF. CDR3 bases: TGTGCCAGCAGCTCAATTTCCTACGAGCAGTACTTC.

The V call is TRBV5-1, the J call TRBJ2-3, with TRBD2 matching over 8 bases. Trimming cost V 1 base and J 6 bases; bases outside gene matches: 7. Per germline, CDR1 SGHRS and CDR2 YFSETQ. The CDR3 is 15 residues long. CDR3 loop: CASSLWREVADTQYF. DNA of the CDR3: TGCGCCAGCAGCTTGTGGCGGGAGGTTGCGGATACGCAGTATTTT. Using reference TRBV5-1 and TRBJ2-3 for the parts outside the CDR3, the full variable domain is KAGVTQTPRYLIKTRGQQVTLSCSPISGHRSVSWYQQTPGQGLQFLFEYFSETQRNKGNFPGRFSGRQFSNSRSEMNVSTLELGDSALYLCASSLWREVADTQYFGPGTRLTVL.

The chain uses TRBV27 and TRBJ1-5, with TRBD1 as a possible D gene (5 bases). Germline V gene sequence: CDR1 MNHEY, CDR2 SMNVEV (reference sequence). The V gene lost 6 bases and the J gene lost 0 bases, with 12 bases spanning the gap. This CDR3 comprises 15 residues. The CDR3 region is CASRPGQNSNQPQHF. The CDR3 nucleotides are TGTGCCAGCAGACCCGGACAAAATAGCAATCAGCCCCAGCATTTT.

This clone was seen a few times. V is TRBV2 and J is TRBJ2-5; 8 positions agree with TRBD2. The germline CDR1 and CDR2 sequences are SNHLY and FYNNEI. Germline trimming cut 3 bases from V and 4 bases from J; bases unmatched to any gene: 7. There are 15 residues in the CDR3. The CDR3 nucleotides are TGTGCCAGCAGTGATAACCCAGCGGGAGTAGAGACCCAGTACTTC. Residues: CASSDNPAGVETQYF. Complete variable domain (other parts from reference TRBV2 and TRBJ2-5): EPEVTQTPSHQVTQMGQEVILRCVPISNHLYFYWYRQILGQKVEFLVSFYNNEISEKSEIFDDQFSVERPDGSNFTLKIRSTKLEDSAMYFCASSDNPAGVETQYFGPGTRLLVL.

The rearrangement links TRBV27 to TRBJ1-2; 8 bases are a match to TRBD1. V trimming: 5 bases; J trimming: 6 bases; junction bases outside the gene matches: 8. CDR1 is MNHEY, CDR2 SMNVEV, per germline (reference sequence). The CDR3 loop spans 14 amino acids. The CDR3 sequence: CASSHRTGFHGYTF. The CDR3 DNA is TGTGCCAGCAGTCACCGGACAGGGTTCCATGGCTACACCTTC.

The V gene is TRBV27, the J gene TRBJ1-2; the D gene is possibly TRBD1 (5 bases). Deletions cut 5 bases from V and 4 bases from J, with 11 bases between. The germline CDR1 and CDR2 sequences are MNHEY and SMNVEV (reference sequence). The CDR3 runs 13 residues. The CDR3 reads CASSHLGLYGYTF. CDR3 nucleotide sequence: TGTGCCAGCAGTCATCTGGGGCTCTATGGCTACACCTTC.

This chain links TRBV14 with TRBJ2-7; 7 bases fit TRBD2. V was clipped by 7 bases and J by 2 bases; unmatched bases: 5. CDR3 size: 13 residues. From germline, CDR1 is SGHDN and CDR2 FVKESK. CDR3 DNA: TGTGCCAGCACTTTAAGCGGGGCCTACGAGCAGTACTTC. Protein sequence: CASTLSGAYEQYF.